This entry describes one T cell receptor (beta chain). This clone was seen only a few times. Which antigen it targets is not known. No much larger clonotype is one base removed from it; base qualities were not supplied. The library was obtained by the immunoSEQ multiplex PCR assay. For the multiplex PCR, a mixture combining 60 forward primers for TCR Vbeta segments and 13 reverse primers for TCR Jbeta segments was used. Amplification of the CDR3 region of rearranged TCR beta genes was performed with a multiplex PCR assay on genomic DNA. The amplified TCR beta libraries were sequenced on the Illumina HiSeq System as 87-base-pair reads. Under the source paper's analysis protocol: A later analysis counted approximately 76 million unique TCR beta chains across the 650 to 800 repertoires, and some 11 million of these chains were shared by at least two donors. Raw reads were error-corrected and collapsed into unique sequences by a nearest-neighbor algorithm in which closely related sequences were merged to remove PCR and sequencing errors. CDR3 sequences were aligned to IMGT reference sequences to assign V, D and J gene segments. For a sequence to be retained, at least a six-nucleotide match to both a V gene segment and a J gene segment was required. Rearrangements were classified as productive when the CDR3 lacked stop codons and remained in frame with V and J, and all other rearrangements were classified as non-productive. Following IMGT convention, CDR3 was defined as the stretch from the second conserved V-encoded cysteine to the conserved J-encoded phenylalanine. Sequences without an unambiguous match to a single V gene segment were excluded from the earlier analysis of 450 to 750 of the donors. In an earlier analysis of almost 600 of the donors, a V segment was called functional when productive rearrangements were above 56.7%, and segregating when the standard deviation between donors exceeded 5%. To diagnose cytomegalovirus status from the catalog of TCR beta chain sequences, a statistical classification framework was built. In a later analysis, V and J genes were assigned by comparing TCR nucleotide sequences against IMGT/GENE-DB human TR gene sequences. In a later analysis, CDR3 sequences and most-parsimonious VDJ recombination scenarios were assigned using the TCRdist pipeline. In a later analysis, each TCR beta chain was defined by its CDR3 amino acid sequence together with its V-gene family, and reads without a unique V-gene family were excluded. As a way to deal with suspected cross-contamination and a sequencing artifact, a later analysis dropped roughly 600 nucleotide sequences that were highly shared and had low generation probability. A later analysis calculated a clonal expansion index for each public chain from normalized within-repertoire ranks of inferred template counts. In a later analysis, generation probabilities were computed with a VDJ recombination model fitted to out-of-frame rearrangements, and the resulting probabilities were checked against IGoR. In a later analysis, TCR-TCR, TCR-HLA and TCR-CMV co-occurrence was scored with hypergeometric tests, and a repertoire-size bias correction was applied to TCR pairs. False discovery rates were estimated in a later analysis by permuting HLA or CMV assignments 20 times. A later analysis grouped co-occurring TCRs with DBSCAN, adding TCRdist sequence similarity when clustering within HLA-allele-positive subsets. Repertoires with fewer than 30,000 or more than 120,000 public chains were left out of co-occurrence clustering, as were four to six repertoires with anomalous nucleotide sharing. Not all clones reach the TCRdb copy of this immuneACCESS table, which keeps in-frame sequences only. Checked studies attribute under half of the gap to unresolved V genes and leave the rest unexplained. From that table come the V and J calls and clone size; the DNA was used to work out D and trimming. Within this sample are over 75,000 clones, with approximately 79% of them counted one time only. The ten most abundant clones make up around 6% of the sample.

This sample is drawn from a study of cytomegalovirus exposure and HLA in healthy donors (dated by TCRdb to about 2017). Study-wide context: An earlier analysis of 587 of the donors reported roughly 300 Gb of sequence data and around 120 million unique TCR beta sequences from 190 million or so T cells. To study patterns of TCR occurrence, a later analysis re-analyzed previously published TCR beta repertoires from several hundred donors and added high-resolution HLA genotyping. A few DR-DQ haplotypes were handled as single units for association and clustering because linkage in the cohort was strong. Using immunosequencing, the study profiled T cell repertoires from some 670 subjects and related those repertoires to cytomegalovirus serostatus. Across under 500 genotyped donors of the cohort, an average of about 220,000 unique TCR beta nucleotide sequences per donor were sequenced, and around 20% of those sequences were non-productive. A separate validation cohort of 100 to 150 different subjects was used in addition to the roughly 640-subject first cohort. Approximately 310 gigabases of sequencing data and around 88 million unique TCR sequences made up an early release that covered several hundred HLA-typed donors. An earlier analysis of 500 to 650 of the donors applied high-throughput TCR beta sequencing to assess whether each TCR beta V gene segment acted as functional or pseudogenic. A later genetic analysis used genome-wide SNP genotypes for about 60% of the 666 donors, treating that subset as a discovery cohort. The later analysis used no new phenotypic data to find candidate immune exposures, relying instead on TCR beta sequences and their occurrence across donors. Every discovery cohort repertoire had been produced on one sequencing platform. The study aimed to test whether cataloging public T cell receptors could reveal signatures of past pathogen exposure. The number of typed donors differed by locus: about 620-640 for A, B, C, DRB1 and DQB1; 500 to 550 for DQA1; 600 to 610 for DPA1; and some 430 for DPB1. Donor age, sex, ethnicity and CMV serostatus were collected together with the repertoire data. Among the approximately 400 genotyped donors, approximately 82% belonged to the genetic ancestry cluster associated with self-reported Caucasian donors. HLA typing included class I and class II loci at four-digit resolution. To predict cytomegalovirus infection status, the study combined high-throughput TCR immunosequencing, statistical association of individual TCRs with disease status, and machine learning.

Paper-wide results and their limitations: In vitro tests confirmed that a few of the cytomegalovirus-associated TCR beta chains recognize cytomegalovirus antigens. According to a later analysis, most CMV-associated TCR beta chains appeared to be HLA-restricted, and the HLA associations seemed to be driven largely by CMV exposure. When HLA alleles, especially DR and DQ, strongly co-occurred, TCR associations were difficult to assign to individual alleles. In a later analysis, TCR association rates were found to vary across HLA loci, with the most associated TCRs seen for DRB1 alleles and the fewest for HLA-C alleles. An association between a missense DCLRE1C variant and V-gene and J-gene trimming of TCR beta chains was found in a later genetic analysis and replicated in an independent cohort. Correlated functional status among segregating V segments might be attributable to linkage disequilibrium, but an unknown experimental factor could not be ruled out. Because counts were too low, about 18 rarely observed V segments, including chromosome 9 orphons, were excluded from the earlier analysis of some 590 of the donors. The study gave a list of over 150 TCR beta chains associated with cytomegalovirus. Compared with equally common non-associated chains, HLA-associated TCR beta chains in a later analysis were more clonally expanded and had lower generation probabilities. A later genetic analysis reported fewer N-insertions in productive TCRs among donors in an Asian-associated ancestry cluster than the roughly 700-donor mean. Some IMGT-functional V segments, including TRBV6-2 and TRBV6-3, could not be distinguished by the 87-base-pair reads and were therefore excluded. HLA typing was unavailable for some donors at each locus, so association tests used only the typed subset. In this cohort, only TCR beta chains were sequenced, and detectable features were limited by the absence of alpha or paired-chain data. Cytomegalovirus status was reported to be diagnosed by the classifier with high specificity and sensitivity in both the original and validation cohorts. In a later analysis, about 16,000 TCR beta sequences were associated with specific HLA alleles at a false discovery rate of 0.05. Presence/absence analyses assumed roughly uniform sequencing depth across donors, an assumption that may not hold. Most TCR sequences were seen in very few donors, while some public TCRs were found in many individuals. A later analysis reported that several top co-occurrence clusters appeared linked to parvovirus B19, influenza, CMV and Epstein-Barr virus. An earlier analysis of 587 of the donors showed that most TCR beta V segments appeared in productive rearrangements either about 90% or about 30% of the time, which broadly matched IMGT annotations. A group of highly shared sequence variants was considered likely to be a technical artifact of the sequencing pipeline. Immune exposure information for the cohort was limited to CMV serostatus. A further reported finding was that TCR beta sequences accurately predicted the HLA-A and HLA-B alleles for most subjects in the first cohort. The authors suggested that the approach could potentially be generalized to other disease states and immunological phenotypes.

The cohort was made up of roughly 670 healthy bone marrow donors. All cohort members were sampled while nominally healthy, although unrecorded immune exposures were likely present. The donor tested CMV seronegative and was one of the 352 seronegative cohort members. Every donor gave a peripheral blood sample, and the peripheral blood mononuclear cells from that sample were used for TCR beta sequencing. The Qiagen DNeasy Blood Extraction Kit was used to extract genomic DNA from the blood cell samples. From its cysteine to its phenylalanine, the CDR3 spans 14 amino acids. Just the 42-base CDR3 DNA is kept, in frame starting at base 1. The germline V gene supplies CDR1 MDHEN and CDR2 SYDVKM. V has 6 bases trimmed and J has 7 bases trimmed; junction bases matching no gene number 7.

The sequencing sample was made of PBMCs. The clonotype was recovered from a female donor in good health and CMV-seronegative. The chain is assembled from TRBV28 and TRBJ1-4, and 8 junctional nucleotides match TRBD1. The sequenced DNA: TGTGCCAGCAGGGGGGACAGGCGTGGTGAAAAACTGTTTTTT. Translation gives CASRGDRRGEKLFF.